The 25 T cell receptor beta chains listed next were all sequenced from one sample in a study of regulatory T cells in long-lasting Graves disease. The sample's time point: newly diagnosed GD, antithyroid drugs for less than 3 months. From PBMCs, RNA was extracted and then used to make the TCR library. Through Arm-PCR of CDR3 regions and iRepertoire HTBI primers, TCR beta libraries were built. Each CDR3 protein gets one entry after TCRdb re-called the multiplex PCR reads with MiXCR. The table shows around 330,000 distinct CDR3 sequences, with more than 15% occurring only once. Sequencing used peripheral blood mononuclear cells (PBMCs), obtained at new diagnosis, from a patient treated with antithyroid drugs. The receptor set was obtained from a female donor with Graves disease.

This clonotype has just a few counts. As DNA, the CDR3 is TGTGCCAGCAGTGATTCGGCGGGAGGGACCCTAAGTGAGCAGTTCTTC. Protein: CASSDSAGGTLSEQFF. This chain uses TRBV25-1 with TRBJ2-1; TRBD2 matches 9 bases. Per germline, CDR1 MGHDK and CDR2 SYGVNS. J lost 9 bases, V lost 3 bases, and 12 bases had no gene match. The CDR3 covers 16 residues.

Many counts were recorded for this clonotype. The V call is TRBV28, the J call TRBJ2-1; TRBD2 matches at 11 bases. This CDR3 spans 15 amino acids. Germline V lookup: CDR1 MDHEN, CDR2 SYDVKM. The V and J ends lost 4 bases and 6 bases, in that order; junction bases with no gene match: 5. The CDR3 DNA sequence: TGTGCCAGCAGTTCGATAGCGGGAGGGAGCAATGAGCAGTTCTTC. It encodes CASSSIAGGSNEQFF.

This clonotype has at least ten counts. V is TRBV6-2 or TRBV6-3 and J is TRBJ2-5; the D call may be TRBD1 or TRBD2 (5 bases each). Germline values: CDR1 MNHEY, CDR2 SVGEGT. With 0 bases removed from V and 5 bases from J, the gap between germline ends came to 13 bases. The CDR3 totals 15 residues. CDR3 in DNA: TGTGCCAGCAGTTACTCCCCAGGGAGCCTGGAGACCCAGTACTTC. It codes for CASSYSPGSLETQYF.

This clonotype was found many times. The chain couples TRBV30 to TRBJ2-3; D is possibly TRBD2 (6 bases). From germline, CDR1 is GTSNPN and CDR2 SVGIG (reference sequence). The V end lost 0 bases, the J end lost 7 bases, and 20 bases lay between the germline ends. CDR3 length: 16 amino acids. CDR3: CAWSVRGLSTFNTQYF. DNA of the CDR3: TGTGCCTGGAGTGTACGGGGACTGAGCACCTTCAATACGCAGTATTTT.

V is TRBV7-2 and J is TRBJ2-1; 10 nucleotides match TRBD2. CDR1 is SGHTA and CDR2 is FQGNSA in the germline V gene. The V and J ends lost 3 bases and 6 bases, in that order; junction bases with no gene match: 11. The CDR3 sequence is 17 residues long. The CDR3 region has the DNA TGTGCCAGCAGCTTCGATGGGGCCGGGACTAGCGCCAATGAGCAGTTCTTC. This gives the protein CASSFDGAGTSANEQFF.

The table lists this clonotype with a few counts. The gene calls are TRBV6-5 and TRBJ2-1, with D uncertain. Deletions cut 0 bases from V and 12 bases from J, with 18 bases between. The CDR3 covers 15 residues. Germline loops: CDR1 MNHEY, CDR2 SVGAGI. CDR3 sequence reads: CASSYSSGVEVGQFF. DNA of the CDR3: TGTGCCAGCAGTTACTCGTCAGGAGTTGAAGTGGGGCAGTTCTTC.

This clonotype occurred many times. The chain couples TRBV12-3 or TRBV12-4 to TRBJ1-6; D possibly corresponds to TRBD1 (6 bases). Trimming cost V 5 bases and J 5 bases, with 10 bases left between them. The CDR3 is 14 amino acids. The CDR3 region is CASSMQGNNSPLHF. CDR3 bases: TGTGCCAGCAGTATGCAGGGGAATAATTCACCCCTCCACTTT.

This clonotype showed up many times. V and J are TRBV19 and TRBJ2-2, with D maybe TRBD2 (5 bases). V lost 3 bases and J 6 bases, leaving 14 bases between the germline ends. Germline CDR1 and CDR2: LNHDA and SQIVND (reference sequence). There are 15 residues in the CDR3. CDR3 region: CASSILAGEAGELFF. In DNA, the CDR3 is TGTGCCAGTAGTATTCTTGCGGGTGAGGCCGGGGAGCTGTTTTTT.

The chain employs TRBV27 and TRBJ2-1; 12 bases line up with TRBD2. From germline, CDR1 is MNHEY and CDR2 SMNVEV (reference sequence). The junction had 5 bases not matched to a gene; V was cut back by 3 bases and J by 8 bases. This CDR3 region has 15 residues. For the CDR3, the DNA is TGTGCCAGCAGTTTGCTAGCGGGAGGGCCCCATGAGCAGTTCTTC. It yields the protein CASSLLAGGPHEQFF.

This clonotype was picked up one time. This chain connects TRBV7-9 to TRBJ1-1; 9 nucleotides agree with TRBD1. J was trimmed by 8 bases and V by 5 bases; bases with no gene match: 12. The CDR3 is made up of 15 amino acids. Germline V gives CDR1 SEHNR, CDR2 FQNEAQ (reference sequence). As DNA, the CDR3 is TGTGCCAGCAGCCTTGGACAGGGGATCCCCGACGAAGCTTTCTTT. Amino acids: CASSLGQGIPDEAFF.

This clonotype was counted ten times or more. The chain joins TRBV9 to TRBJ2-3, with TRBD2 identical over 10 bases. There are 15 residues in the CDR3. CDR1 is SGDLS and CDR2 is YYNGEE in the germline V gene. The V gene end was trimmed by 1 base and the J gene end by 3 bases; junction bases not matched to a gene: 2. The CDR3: CASSVLAGETDTQYF. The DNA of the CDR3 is TGTGCCAGCAGCGTACTAGCGGGAGAAACAGATACGCAGTATTTT.

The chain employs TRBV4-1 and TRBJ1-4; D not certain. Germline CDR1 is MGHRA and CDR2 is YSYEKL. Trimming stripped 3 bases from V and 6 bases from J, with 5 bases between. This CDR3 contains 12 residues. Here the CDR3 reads CASSQYDEKLFF. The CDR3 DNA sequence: TGCGCCAGCAGCCAGTATGATGAAAAACTGTTTTTT.

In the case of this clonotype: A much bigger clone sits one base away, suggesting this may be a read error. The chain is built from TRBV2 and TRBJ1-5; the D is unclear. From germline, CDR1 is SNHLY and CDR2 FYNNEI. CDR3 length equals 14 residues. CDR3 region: CASKGPYSNQPRHF. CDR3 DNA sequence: TGTGCCAGCAAAGGCCCTTATAGCAATCAGCCCCGGCATTTT.

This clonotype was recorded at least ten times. CDR3 protein: CATSDPGATGREDTQYF. The CDR3 nucleotides are TGTGCCACCAGTGACCCTGGGGCTACGGGGAGAGAAGATACGCAGTATTTT. The chain combines TRBV24-1 with TRBJ2-3; D is perhaps TRBD1 or TRBD2 (5 bases each). The CDR3 totals 17 residues. Germline lookup yields CDR1 KGHDR and CDR2 SFDVKD. V shed 4 bases and J shed 5 bases, with 21 bases lying between them.

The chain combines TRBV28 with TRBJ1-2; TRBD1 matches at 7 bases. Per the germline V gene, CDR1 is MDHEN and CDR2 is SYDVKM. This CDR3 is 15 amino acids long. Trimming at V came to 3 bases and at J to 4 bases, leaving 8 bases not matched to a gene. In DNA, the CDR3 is TGTGCCAGCAGTTTTGGAGGGGGCGAGGGCTATGGCTACACCTTC. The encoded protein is CASSFGGGEGYGYTF.

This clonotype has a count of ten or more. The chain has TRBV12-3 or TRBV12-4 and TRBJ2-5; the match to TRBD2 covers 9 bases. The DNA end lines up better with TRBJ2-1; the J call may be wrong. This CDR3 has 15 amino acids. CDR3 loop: CASSLGGGRETEQFF. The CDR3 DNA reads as TGTGCCAGCAGTTTAGGGGGCGGGAGGGAAACTGAGCAGTTCTTC.

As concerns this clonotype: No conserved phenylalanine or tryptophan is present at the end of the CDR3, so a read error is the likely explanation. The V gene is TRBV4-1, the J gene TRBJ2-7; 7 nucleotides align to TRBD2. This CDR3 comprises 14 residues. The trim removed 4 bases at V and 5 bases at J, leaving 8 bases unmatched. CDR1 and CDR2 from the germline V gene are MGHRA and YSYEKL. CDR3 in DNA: TGCGCCAGCAGCCCCCGGACGGGAGGCCACGAGCAGTACCTC. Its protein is CASSPRTGGHEQYL.

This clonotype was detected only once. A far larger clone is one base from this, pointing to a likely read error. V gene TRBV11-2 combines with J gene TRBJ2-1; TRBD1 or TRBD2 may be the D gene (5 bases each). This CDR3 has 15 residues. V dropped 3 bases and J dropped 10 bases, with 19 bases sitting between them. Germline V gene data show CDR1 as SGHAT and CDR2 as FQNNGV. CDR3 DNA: TGTGCCAGCAGCTTCTTAGACTCGGGGACCTACGAGCAGTTCTTC. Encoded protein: CASSFLDSGTYEQFF.

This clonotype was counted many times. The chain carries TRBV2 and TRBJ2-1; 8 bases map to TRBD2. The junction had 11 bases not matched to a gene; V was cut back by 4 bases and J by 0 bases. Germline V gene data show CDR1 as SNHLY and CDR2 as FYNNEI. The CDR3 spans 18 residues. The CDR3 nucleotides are TGTGCCAGCAGTGGGGAGCGAGTAGCGGGACACTCCTACAATGAGCAGTTCTTC. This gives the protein CASSGERVAGHSYNEQFF.

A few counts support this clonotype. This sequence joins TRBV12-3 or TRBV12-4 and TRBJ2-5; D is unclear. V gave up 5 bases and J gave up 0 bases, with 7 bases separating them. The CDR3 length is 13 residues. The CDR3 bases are TGTGCCAGCAGTGAACAGTACCAAGAGACCCAGTACTTC. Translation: CASSEQYQETQYF.

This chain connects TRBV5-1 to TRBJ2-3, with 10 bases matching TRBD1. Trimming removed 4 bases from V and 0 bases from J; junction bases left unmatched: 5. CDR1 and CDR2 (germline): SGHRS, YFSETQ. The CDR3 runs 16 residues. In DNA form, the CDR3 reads TGCGCCAGCAGCAAGACAGGGGGCAGCAGCACAGATACGCAGTATTTT. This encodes CASSKTGGSSTDTQYF.

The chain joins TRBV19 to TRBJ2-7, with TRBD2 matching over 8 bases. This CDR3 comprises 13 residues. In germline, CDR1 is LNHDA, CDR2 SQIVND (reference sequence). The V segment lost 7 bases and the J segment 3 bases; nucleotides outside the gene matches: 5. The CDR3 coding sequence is TGTGCCAGTAAACCCGGGACTAGCTACGAGCAGTACTTC. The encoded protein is CASKPGTSYEQYF.

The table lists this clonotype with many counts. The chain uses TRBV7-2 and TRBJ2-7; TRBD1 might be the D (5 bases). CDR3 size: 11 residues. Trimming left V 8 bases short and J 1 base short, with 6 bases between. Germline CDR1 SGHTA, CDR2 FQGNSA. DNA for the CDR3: TGTGCCAGCCAGGGTTCCTACGAGCAGTACTTC. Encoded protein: CASQGSYEQYF. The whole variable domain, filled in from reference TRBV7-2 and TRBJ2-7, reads GAGVSQSPSNKVTEKGKDVELRCDPISGHTALYWYRQSLGQGLEFLIYFQGNSAPDKSGLPSDRFSAERTGGSVSTLTIQRTQQEDSAVYLCASQGSYEQYFGPGTRLTVT.

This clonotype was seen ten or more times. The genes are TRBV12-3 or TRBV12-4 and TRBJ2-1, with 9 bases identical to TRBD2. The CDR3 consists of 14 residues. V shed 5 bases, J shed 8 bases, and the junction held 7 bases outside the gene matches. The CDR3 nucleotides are TGTGCCAGCAGTCCCGGGACTAGCTTTTATGAGCAGTTCTTC. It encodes CASSPGTSFYEQFF.

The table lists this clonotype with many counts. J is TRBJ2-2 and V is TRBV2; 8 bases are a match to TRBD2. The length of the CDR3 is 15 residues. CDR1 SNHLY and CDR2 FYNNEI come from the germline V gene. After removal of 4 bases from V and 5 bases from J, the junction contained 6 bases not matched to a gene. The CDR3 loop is CASSASGSSTGELFF. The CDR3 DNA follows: TGTGCCAGCAGTGCAAGCGGGAGTTCAACCGGGGAGCTGTTTTTT.